These 5 T cell receptor beta chains originate from one sample sequenced in a study of beta chain features in type 1 diabetes. All of the isolated RNA was reverse transcribed, so expressed TCRB transcripts were sequenced. Generated by immunoSEQ multiplex PCR, the TCRdb table keeps only in-frame clones and is missing some. The profile covers 200,000 to 250,000 clones, with 11% to 15% appearing a single time and about 0.02% taken by the ten largest. General study results and limits: People with Type 1 diabetes carried modestly yet significantly shorter TCRB CDR3s in all four CD4+ subsets.

Their antigen targets remain unknown. Sequenced input: naive CD4+ T cells from blood. Source of these receptors: a man under 40 with type 1 diabetes.

The chain employs TRBV5-1 and TRBJ2-5; D is possibly TRBD2 (5 bases). V lost 6 bases to trimming and J lost 5 bases, with 14 bases between them. Per germline, CDR1 SGHRS and CDR2 YFSETQ. This CDR3 is built from 13 residues. CDR3 coding DNA: TGCGCCAGCACCAAAAGGACGGGGGAGACCCAGTACTTC. Protein sequence: CASTKRTGETQYF.

There are a few counts of this clone. The CDR3 nucleotides read TGTGCCAGCAGCGCGGGACAGGGGGAAGTCGGGGAGCTGTTTTTT. Residues: CASSAGQGEVGELFF. The rearrangement joins TRBV9 to TRBJ2-2; TRBD1 agrees at 11 bases. Germline-derived CDR1 and CDR2 are SGDLS and YYNGEE. The CDR3 runs to 15 residues. The ends lost 3 bases at V and 7 bases at J; junction bases unmatched: 5.

V usage is TRBV4-1 and J usage is TRBJ1-6, with D perhaps matching TRBD1 (5 bases). The germline V gene encodes CDR1 MGHRA and CDR2 YSYEKL. V lost 3 bases and J lost 8, with 11 bases in between. The CDR3 has 14 amino acids. The DNA of the CDR3 is TGCGCCAGCAGCCAGCGGGACGAGGATTCACCCCTCCACTTT. As protein: CASSQRDEDSPLHF.

There are a few counts of this clone. This chain links TRBV4-1 with TRBJ1-5, with a possible D match to TRBD1 (6 bases). This CDR3 is built from 14 residues. Germline values: CDR1 MGHRA, CDR2 YSYEKL. V was trimmed by 6 bases and J by 7 bases, leaving 16 bases between them. This CDR3 reads CASSPQGPKQPQHF. CDR3 in DNA: TGCGCCAGCAGTCCACAGGGCCCTAAGCAGCCCCAGCATTTT.

The chain employs TRBV11-2 and TRBJ2-6, with TRBD1 matching over 9 bases. Per the germline V gene, CDR1 is SGHAT and CDR2 is FQNNGV. The CDR3 loop spans 18 amino acids. After removal of 3 bases from V and 0 bases from J, the junction contained 6 bases not matched to a gene. The CDR3: CASSFGTGSFSGANVLTF. For the CDR3, the DNA is TGTGCCAGCAGCTTCGGGACAGGGTCCTTCTCTGGGGCCAACGTCCTGACTTTC.